This T cell receptor (beta chain) was found in a study of memory CD4+ T cells and cytomegalovirus serostatus. Single viable CD3+CD4+CD8-CD45RO+ cells were sorted as the memory CD4+ T cells. The V end lost 4 bases, the J end lost 5 bases, and 13 bases lay between the germline ends. Germline V gene lookup returns CDR1 SGDLS and CDR2 YYNGEE. CDR3 length equals 13 residues. This clone was observed a handful of times. The method was immunoSEQ multiplex PCR; TCRdb's version includes in-frame clones alone and lacks a portion of them. In the table there are some 87,000 clones, 80% of which are singletons. Material for sequencing was memory CD4+ T cells from blood. V and J are TRBV9 and TRBJ2-7; no clear D gene. This TCR came from an adult in good health and CMV-seropositive. CDR3 residues: CASSRTDDDEQYF. Written as DNA, the CDR3 is TGTGCCAGCAGCCGTACCGACGACGACGAGCAGTACTTC.